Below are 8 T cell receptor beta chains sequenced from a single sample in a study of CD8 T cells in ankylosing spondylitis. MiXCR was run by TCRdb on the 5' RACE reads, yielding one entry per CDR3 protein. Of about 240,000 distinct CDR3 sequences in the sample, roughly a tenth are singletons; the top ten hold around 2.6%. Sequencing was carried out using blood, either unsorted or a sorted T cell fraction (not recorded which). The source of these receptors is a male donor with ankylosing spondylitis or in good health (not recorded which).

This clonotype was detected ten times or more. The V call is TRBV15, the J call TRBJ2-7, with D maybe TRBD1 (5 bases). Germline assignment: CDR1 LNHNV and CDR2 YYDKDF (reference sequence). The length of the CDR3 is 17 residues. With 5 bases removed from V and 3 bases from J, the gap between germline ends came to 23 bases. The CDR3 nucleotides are TGTGCCACCAGCGCAGACCTATTCAGGGTCACCTACTACGAGCAGTACTTC. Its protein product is CATSADLFRVTYYEQYF.

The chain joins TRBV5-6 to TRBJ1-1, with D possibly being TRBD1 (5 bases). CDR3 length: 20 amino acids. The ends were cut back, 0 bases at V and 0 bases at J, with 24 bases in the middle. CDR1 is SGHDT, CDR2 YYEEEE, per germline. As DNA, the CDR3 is TGTGCCAGCAGCTTGGTGCGACAGCGCCTGGGCCCCTTCATGAACACTGAAGCTTTCTTT. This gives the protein CASSLVRQRLGPFMNTEAFF. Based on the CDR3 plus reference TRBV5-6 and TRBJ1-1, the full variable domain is DAGVTQSPTHLIKTRGQQVTLRCSPKSGHDTVSWYQQALGQGPQFIFQYYEEEERQRGNFPDRFSGHQFPNYSSELNVNALLLGDSALYLCASSLVRQRLGPFMNTEAFFGQGTRLTVV.

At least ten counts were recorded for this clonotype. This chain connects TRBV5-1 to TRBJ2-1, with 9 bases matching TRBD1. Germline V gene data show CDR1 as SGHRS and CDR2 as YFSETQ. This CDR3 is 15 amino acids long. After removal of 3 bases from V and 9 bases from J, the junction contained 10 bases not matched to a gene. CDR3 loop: CASSWGTGWDAEQFF. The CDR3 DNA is TGCGCCAGCAGCTGGGGGACAGGGTGGGACGCTGAGCAGTTCTTC.

CDR3 nucleotides: TGTGCCTGGAGTGAGACCGCTTTTAATTCACCCCTCCACTTT. Protein sequence: CAWSETAFNSPLHF. This chain joins TRBV30 and TRBJ1-6; D gene unclear. CDR3 size: 14 residues. V was shortened by 1 base and J by 6 bases, with 10 bases between the two germline ends. In germline, CDR1 is GTSNPN, CDR2 SVGIG (reference sequence).

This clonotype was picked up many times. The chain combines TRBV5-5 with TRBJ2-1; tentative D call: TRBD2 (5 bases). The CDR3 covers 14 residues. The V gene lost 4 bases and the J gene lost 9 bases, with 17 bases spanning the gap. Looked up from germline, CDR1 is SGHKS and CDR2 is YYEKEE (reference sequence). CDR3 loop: CASSGELRAPEQFF. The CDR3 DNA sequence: TGTGCCAGCAGCGGGGAGCTAAGGGCGCCTGAGCAGTTCTTC.

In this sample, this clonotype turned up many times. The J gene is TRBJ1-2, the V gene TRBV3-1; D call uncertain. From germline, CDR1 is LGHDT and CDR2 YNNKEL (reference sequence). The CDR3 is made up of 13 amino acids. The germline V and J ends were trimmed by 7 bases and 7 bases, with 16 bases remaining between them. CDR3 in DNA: TGTGCCAGCATGGGCCCTGAGATAGGTGGCTACACCTTC. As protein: CASMGPEIGGYTF. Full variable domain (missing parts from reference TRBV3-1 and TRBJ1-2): DTAVSQTPKYLVTQMGNDKSIKCEQNLGHDTMYWYKQDSKKFLKIMFSYNNKELIINETVPNRFSPKSPDKAHLNLHINSLELGDSAVYFCASMGPEIGGYTFGSGTRLTVV.

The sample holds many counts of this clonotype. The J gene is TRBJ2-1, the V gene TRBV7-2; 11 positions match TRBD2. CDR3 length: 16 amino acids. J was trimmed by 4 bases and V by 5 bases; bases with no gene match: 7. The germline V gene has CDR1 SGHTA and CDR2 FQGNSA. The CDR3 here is CASSRPRTSGYNEQFF. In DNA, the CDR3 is TGTGCCAGCAGCCGACCTAGGACTAGCGGGTACAATGAGCAGTTCTTC.

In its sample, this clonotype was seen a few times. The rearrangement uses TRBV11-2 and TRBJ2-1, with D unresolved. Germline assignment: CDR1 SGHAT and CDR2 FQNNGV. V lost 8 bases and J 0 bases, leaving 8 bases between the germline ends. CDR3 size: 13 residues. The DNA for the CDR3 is TGTGCCAGCGTACCTAGCTCCTACAATGAGCAGTTCTTC. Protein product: CASVPSSYNEQFF.